The clone carrying this T cell receptor (beta chain) was recorded only once. This record comes from a study of identifying expanded T cells in peripheral blood. Using immunoSEQ multiplex PCR, the repertoire was profiled, and TCRdb retains in-frame clones only, with some absent. Of about 84,000 clones in the sample, about 86% were seen once. The sample comprised blood. This receptor was obtained from a person aged 18-70 years in good health.

The CDR3 nucleotides are TGTGCCAGCAGCTTAGGTAGTGGGGGATATGGCTACACCTTC. This sequence encodes CASSLGSGGYGYTF. The chain combines TRBV7-3 with TRBJ1-2; a weak D match, TRBD1 (5 bases). Germline CDR1 and CDR2: SGHTA and FQGTGA. This CDR3 spans 14 amino acids. Trimming took 2 bases from V and 5 from J, leaving 12 bases between them. The entire variable domain, with the rest obtained from reference TRBV7-3 and TRBJ1-2, is as follows: GAGVSQTPSNKVTEKGKYVELRCDPISGHTALYWYRQSLGQGPEFLIYFQGTGAADDSGLPNDRFFAVRPEGSVSTLKIQRTERGDSAVYLCASSLGSGGYGYTFGSGTRLTVV.